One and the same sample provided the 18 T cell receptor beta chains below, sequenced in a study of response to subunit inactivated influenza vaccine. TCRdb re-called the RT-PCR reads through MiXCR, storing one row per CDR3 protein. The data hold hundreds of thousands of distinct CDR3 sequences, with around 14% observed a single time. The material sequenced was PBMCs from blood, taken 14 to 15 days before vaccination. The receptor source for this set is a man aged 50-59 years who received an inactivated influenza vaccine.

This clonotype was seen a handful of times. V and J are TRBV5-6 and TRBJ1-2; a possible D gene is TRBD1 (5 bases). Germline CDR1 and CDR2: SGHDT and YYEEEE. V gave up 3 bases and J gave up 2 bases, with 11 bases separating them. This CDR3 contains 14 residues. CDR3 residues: CASSWGEPNYGYTF. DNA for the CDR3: TGTGCCAGCAGCTGGGGGGAGCCGAACTATGGCTACACCTTC.

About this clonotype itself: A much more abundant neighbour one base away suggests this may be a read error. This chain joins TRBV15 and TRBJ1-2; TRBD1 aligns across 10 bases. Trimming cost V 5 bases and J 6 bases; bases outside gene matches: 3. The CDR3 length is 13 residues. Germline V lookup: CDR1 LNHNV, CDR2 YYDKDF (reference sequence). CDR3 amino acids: CATSVDRGNGYTF. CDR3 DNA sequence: TGTGCCACCAGCGTGGACAGGGGGAATGGCTACACCTTC.

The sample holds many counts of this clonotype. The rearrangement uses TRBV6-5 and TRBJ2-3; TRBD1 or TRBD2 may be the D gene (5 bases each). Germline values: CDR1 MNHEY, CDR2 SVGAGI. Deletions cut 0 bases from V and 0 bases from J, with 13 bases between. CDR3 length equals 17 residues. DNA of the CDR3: TGTGCCAGCAGTTACTCGCCCGGGGACGCCAGCACAGATACGCAGTATTTT. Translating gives CASSYSPGDASTDTQYF.

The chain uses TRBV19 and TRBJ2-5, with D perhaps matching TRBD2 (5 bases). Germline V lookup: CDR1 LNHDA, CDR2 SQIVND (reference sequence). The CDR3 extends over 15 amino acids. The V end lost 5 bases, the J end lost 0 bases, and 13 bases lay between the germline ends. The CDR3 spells CASSPASGHQETQYF. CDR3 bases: TGTGCCAGTAGTCCAGCCAGCGGACACCAAGAGACCCAGTACTTC.

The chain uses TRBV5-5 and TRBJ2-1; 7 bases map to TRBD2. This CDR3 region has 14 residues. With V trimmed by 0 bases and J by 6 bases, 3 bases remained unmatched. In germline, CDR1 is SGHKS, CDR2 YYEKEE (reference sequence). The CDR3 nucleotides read TGTGCCAGCAGCTTGGGTGCGGGGGTCAATGAGCAGTTCTTC. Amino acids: CASSLGAGVNEQFF.

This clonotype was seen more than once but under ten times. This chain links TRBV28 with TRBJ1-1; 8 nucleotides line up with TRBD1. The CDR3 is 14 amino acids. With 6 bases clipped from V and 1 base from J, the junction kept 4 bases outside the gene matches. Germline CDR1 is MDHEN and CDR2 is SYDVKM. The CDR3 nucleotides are TGTGCCAGCAGATATCAGGGGGCGAACACTGAAGCTTTCTTT. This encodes CASRYQGANTEAFF.

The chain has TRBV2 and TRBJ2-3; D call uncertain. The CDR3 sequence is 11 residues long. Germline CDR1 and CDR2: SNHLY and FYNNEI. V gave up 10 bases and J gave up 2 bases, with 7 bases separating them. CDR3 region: CATYFTDTQYF. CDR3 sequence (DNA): TGTGCCACTTATTTCACAGATACGCAGTATTTT.

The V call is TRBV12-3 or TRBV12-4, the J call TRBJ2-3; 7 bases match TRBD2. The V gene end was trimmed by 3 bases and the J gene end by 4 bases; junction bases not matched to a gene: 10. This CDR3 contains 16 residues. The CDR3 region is CASSFGTTAPPDTQYF. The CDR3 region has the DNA TGTGCCAGCAGTTTTGGGACTACCGCCCCCCCAGATACGCAGTATTTT.

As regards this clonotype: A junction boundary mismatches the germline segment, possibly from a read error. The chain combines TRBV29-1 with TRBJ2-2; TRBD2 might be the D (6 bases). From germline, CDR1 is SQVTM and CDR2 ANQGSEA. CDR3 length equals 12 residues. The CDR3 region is CSVAETTGGLFF. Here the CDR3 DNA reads TGCAGCGTTGCCGAGACTACCGGGGGGCTGTTTTTT.

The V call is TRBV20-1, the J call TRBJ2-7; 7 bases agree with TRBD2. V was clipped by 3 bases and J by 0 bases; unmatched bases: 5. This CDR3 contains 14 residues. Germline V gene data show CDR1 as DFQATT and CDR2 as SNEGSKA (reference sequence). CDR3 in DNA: TGCAGTGCTAGGGGGGGGTCTAGCTCCTACGAGCAGTACTTC. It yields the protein CSARGGSSSYEQYF.

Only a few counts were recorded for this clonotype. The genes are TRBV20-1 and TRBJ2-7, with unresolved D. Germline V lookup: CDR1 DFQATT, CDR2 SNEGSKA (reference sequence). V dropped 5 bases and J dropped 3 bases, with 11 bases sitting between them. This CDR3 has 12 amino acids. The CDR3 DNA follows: TGCAGTGCTCAAGACTGGGGCTACGAGCAGTACTTC. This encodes CSAQDWGYEQYF.

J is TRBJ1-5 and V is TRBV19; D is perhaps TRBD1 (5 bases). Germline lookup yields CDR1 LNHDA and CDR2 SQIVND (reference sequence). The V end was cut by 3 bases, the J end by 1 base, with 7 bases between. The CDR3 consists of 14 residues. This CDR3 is CASSMRDSNQPQHF. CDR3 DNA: TGTGCCAGTAGTATGCGGGACAGCAATCAGCCCCAGCATTTT.

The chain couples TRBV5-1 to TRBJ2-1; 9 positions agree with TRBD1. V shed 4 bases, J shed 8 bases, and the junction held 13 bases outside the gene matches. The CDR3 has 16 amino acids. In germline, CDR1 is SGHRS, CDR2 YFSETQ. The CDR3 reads CASSLGGQGFSYEQFF. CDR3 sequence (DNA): TGCGCCAGCAGCCTGGGGGGACAGGGTTTTTCCTATGAGCAGTTCTTC.

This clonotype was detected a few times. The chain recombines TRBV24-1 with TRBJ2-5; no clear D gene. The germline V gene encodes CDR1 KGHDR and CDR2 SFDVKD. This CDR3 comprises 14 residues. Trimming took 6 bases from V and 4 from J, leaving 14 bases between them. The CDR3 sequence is CATSQPGGRETQYF. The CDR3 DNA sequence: TGTGCCACCAGTCAGCCTGGCGGTCGAGAGACCCAGTACTTC.

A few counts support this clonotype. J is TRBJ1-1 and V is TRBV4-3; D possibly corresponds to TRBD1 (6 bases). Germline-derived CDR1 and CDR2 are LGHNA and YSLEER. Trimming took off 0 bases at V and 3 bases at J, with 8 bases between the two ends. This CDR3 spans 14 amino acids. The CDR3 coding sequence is TGCGCCAGCAGCCAAGATCCAGGGGACACTGAAGCTTTCTTT. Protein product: CASSQDPGDTEAFF.

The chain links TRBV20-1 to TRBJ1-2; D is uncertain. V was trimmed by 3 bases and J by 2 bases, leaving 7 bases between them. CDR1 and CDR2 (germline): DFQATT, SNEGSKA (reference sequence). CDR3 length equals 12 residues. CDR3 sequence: CSASRRNYGYTF. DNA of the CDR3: TGCAGTGCTAGCAGGAGGAACTATGGCTACACCTTC.

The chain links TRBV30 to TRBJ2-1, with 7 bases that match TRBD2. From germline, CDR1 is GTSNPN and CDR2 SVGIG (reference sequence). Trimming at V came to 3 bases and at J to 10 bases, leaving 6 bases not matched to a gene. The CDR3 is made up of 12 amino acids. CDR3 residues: CAWSSGLWEQFF. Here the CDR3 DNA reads TGTGCCTGGAGCTCGGGACTATGGGAGCAGTTCTTC.

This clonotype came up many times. The DNA for the CDR3 is TGTGCCAGCAGTTCACTTGACACTGAAGCTTTCTTT. Its protein product is CASSSLDTEAFF. The chain is built from TRBV6-5 and TRBJ1-1; D is unresolved. The ends were cut back, 4 bases at V and 3 bases at J, with 6 bases in the middle. Germline assignment: CDR1 MNHEY and CDR2 SVGAGI. The CDR3 is 12 residues long.